This TCR beta chain was identified in a study of response to subunit inactivated influenza vaccine (dated by TCRdb to the late 2010s). Background on the whole study: To follow how T cells responded to a trivalent subunit inactivated influenza vaccine, the researchers relied on deep quantitative profiling of the T cell receptor repertoire. General findings and caveats noted by the study authors: The authors suggested that each seasonal influenza vaccination may recruit only a limited number of new T cells.

Turning to this clonotype: Its antigen is not yet known. No much larger clone is present one base from it, and per-base qualities are unavailable.

Library construction relied on RT-PCR. TCRdb shows the sequencer as Illumina HiSeq 2500. TCRdb reran the public reads through fastp at Q25 and MiXCR, keeping productive beta chains. A single entry per CDR3 protein holds the most common genes and DNA from its merged rows. The sample includes about 540,000 distinct CDR3 sequences, with 20% to 25% observed a single time. About 2.8% of the sample lies in the top ten. At the junction V is shortened by 2 bases and J by 0 bases; bases outside the gene matches: 4. Per the germline V gene, MDHEN is the CDR1 and SYDVKM is the CDR2. The CDR3 numbers 16 residues from cysteine through phenylalanine. The only DNA kept is the CDR3, 48 bases in frame from the first base. This sample also belongs to another study, concerning T cells expressing NK-cell markers. From that second study: 5'RACE template switching, by which a universal primer site and unique molecular identifiers were added, was used to make TCR beta cDNA libraries. Three sorted T-cell subsets (CD3+CD56+NKG2C+, CD3+CD56+NKG2C- and CD3+CD56-NKG2C+) from several donors had their TCR beta-chain repertoires profiled. Of the eight sequenced donors, seven were found to be HCMV-seropositive and one was found to be HCMV-seronegative. To restrict sorting to alphabetaTCR-expressing T cells, an anti-gammadeltaTCR antibody was added in several experiments. In more than 5 donors, the dominant CD3+CD56+NKG2C+ clonotypes ranked among the top 10 CD8+ clonotypes, making up roughly 1.0-7.0% of CD8+ T cells. Those dominant clonotypes were again the most abundant among CD3+CD56-NKG2C+ cells in four donors, at roughly 25-60.1%. It remained unclear whether the expanded NKG2C-expressing T cell clones were specific for HCMV antigens. The eight sequenced donors were randomly selected healthy volunteers, three men and five women. To determine HCMV serostatus, a commercial ELISA kit was used to detect HCMV-specific IgG in serum. Peripheral blood mononuclear cells were isolated from blood by Ficoll density gradient centrifugation. CD4+ and CD8+ T cells were isolated from PBMC by magnetic immunoseparation with Miltenyi isolation kits. Synthesis of cDNA was primed from the TCR beta constant segment and was followed by two consecutive PCR amplification steps. Illumina HiSeq 2000/2500, MiSeq or NextSeq was used to sequence libraries as 2 x 150 bp reads. MIGEC was used to demultiplex reads and group reads by UMI, and MiTCR was used to assemble and quantify clonotypes. Only TCR cDNA sequences supported by at least two reads were kept to exclude erroneous sequences. The tcR package was used for downstream repertoire analysis, and clonotypes were matched between fractions using CDR3 nucleotide sequence together with V segment. VDJmatch was used to annotate antigen specificity against VDJdb, with one amino acid substitution allowed in CDR3.

The chain couples TRBV28 to TRBJ1-3, with 7 junctional bases fitting TRBD1. The sample here was CD4+ T cells sorted from PBMCs, taken about 13 days after vaccination. This receptor was taken from a man aged 45-65 years who received an inactivated influenza vaccine. Donor details come from another sample of the same person, matched by shared clones. The nucleotide sequence is TGTGCCAGCAGTTTAGGGACAGTCACCTCTGGAAACACCATATATTTT. This encodes CASSLGTVTSGNTIYF.